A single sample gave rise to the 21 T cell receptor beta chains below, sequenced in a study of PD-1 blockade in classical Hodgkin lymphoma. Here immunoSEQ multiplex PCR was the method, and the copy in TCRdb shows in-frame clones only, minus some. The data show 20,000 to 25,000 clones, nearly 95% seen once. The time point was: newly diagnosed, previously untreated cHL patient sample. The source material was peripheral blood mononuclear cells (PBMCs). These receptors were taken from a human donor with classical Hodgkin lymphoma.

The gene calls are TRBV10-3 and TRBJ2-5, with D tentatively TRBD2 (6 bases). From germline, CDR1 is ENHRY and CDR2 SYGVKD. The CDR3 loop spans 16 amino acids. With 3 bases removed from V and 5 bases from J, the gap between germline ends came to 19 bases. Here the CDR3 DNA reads TGTGCCATCAGTGAAGGCCTTTCAGCGGGTGCGGAGACCCAGTACTTC. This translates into CAISEGLSAGAETQYF.

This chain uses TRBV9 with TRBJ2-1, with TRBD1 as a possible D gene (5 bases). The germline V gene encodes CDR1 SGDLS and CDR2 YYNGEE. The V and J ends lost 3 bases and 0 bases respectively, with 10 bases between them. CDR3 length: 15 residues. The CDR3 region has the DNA TGTGCCAGCAGCGAAGACAGCCTCTCCTACAATGAGCAGTTCTTC. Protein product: CASSEDSLSYNEQFF.

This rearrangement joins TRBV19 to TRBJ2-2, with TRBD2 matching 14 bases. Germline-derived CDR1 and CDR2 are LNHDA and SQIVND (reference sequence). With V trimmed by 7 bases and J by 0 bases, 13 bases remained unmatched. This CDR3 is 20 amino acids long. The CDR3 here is CASNSRPGTSGGTNTGELFF. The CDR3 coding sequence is TGTGCCAGTAACTCCCGTCCCGGGACTAGCGGGGGCACGAACACCGGGGAGCTGTTTTTT.

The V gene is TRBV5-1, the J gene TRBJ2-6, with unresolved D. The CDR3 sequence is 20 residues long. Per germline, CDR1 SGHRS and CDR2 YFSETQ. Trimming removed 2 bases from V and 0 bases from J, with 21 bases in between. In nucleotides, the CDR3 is TGCGCCAGCAGCTTAGTAACTCCGACTGCTCACCACTCTGGGGCCAACGTCCTGACTTTC. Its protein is CASSLVTPTAHHSGANVLTF.

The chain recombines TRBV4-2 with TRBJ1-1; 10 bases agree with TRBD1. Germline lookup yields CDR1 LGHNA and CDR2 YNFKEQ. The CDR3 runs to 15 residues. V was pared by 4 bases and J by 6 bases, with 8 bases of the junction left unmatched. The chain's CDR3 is CASSLRGQGTPEAFF. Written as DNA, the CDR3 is TGTGCCAGCAGCCTCCGGGGACAGGGGACGCCTGAAGCTTTCTTT.

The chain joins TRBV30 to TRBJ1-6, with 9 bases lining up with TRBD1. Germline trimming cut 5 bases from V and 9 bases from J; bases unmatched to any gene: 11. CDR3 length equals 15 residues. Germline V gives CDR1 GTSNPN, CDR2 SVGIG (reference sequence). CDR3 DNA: TGTGCCTGGGCTCCCGAGACAGGGGGATTTTCACCCCTCCACTTT. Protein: CAWAPETGGFSPLHF.

The CDR3 nucleotides are TGTGCCTGTAGACAGTTTGCGGTATACAATGAGCAGTTCTTC. Encoded protein: CACRQFAVYNEQFF. V gene TRBV30 combines with J gene TRBJ2-1, with a tentative D call TRBD1 (5 bases). V was clipped by 6 bases and J by 4 bases, with 16 bases between them. The CDR3 totals 14 residues. The germline gives CDR1 GTSNPN, CDR2 SVGIG (reference sequence).

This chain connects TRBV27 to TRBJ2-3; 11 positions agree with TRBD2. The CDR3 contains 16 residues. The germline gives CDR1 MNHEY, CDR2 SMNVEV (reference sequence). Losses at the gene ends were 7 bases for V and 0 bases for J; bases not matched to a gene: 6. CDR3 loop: CASTRLAGLSTDTQYF. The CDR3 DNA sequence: TGTGCCAGCACCCGACTAGCGGGGCTTAGCACAGATACGCAGTATTTT.

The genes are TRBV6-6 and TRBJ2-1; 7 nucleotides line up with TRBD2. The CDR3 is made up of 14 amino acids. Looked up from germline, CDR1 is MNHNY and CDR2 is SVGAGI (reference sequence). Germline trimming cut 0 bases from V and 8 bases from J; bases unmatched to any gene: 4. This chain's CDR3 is CASSYSPTSDEQFF. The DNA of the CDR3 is TGTGCCAGCAGTTACTCCCCAACTAGCGATGAGCAGTTCTTC.

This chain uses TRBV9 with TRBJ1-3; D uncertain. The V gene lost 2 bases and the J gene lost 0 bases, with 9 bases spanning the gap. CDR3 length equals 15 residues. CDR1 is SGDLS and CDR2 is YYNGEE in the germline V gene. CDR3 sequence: CASSVTDVSGNTIYF. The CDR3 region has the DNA TGTGCCAGCAGCGTCACCGATGTCTCTGGAAACACCATATATTTT.

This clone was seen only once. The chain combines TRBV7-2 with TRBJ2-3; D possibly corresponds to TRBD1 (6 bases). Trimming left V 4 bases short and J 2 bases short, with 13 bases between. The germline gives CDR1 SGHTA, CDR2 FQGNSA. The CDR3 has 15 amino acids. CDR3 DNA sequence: TGTGCCAGCAGCTCGCGACAGGCCATCACAGATACGCAGTATTTT. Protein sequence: CASSSRQAITDTQYF.

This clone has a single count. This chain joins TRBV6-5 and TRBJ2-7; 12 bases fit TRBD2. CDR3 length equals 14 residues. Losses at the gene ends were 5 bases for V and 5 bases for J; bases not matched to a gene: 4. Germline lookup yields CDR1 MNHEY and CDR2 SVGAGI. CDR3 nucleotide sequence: TGTGCCAGCAGTCGACTAGCGGGAGTAGACGAGCAGTACTTC. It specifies CASSRLAGVDEQYF.

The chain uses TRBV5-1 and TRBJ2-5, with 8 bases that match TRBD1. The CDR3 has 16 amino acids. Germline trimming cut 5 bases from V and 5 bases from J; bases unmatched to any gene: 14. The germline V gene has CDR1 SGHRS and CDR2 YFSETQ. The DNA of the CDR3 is TGCGCCAGCAGTTTTACCCTCGACAGGGGTGGGGAGACCCAGTACTTC. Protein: CASSFTLDRGGETQYF.

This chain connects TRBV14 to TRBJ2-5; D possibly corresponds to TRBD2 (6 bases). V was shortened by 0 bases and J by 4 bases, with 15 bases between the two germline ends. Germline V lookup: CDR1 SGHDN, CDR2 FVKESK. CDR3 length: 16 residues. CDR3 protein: CASSQELGGLGETQYF. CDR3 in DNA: TGTGCCAGCAGCCAAGAATTGGGAGGATTAGGAGAGACCCAGTACTTC.

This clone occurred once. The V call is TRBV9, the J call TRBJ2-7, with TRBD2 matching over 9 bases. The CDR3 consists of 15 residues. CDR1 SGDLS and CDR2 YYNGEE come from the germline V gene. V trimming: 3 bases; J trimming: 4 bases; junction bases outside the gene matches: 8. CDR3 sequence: CASSAGTSRRYEQYF. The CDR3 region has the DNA TGTGCCAGCAGCGCCGGGACTAGCCGACGATACGAGCAGTACTTC.

The CDR3 loop reads CASSFGTGNTGELFF. CDR3 in DNA: TGTGCCAGCAGCTTTGGGACAGGAAACACCGGGGAGCTGTTTTTT. The chain uses TRBV11-2 and TRBJ2-2; 8 nucleotides agree with TRBD1. CDR3 size: 15 residues. V gave up 3 bases and J gave up 2 bases; unmatched junction bases: 2. Looked up from germline, CDR1 is SGHAT and CDR2 is FQNNGV.

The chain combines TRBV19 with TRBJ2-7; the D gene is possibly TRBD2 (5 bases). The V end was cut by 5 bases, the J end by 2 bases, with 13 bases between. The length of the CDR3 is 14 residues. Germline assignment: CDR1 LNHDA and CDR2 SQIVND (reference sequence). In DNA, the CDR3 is TGTGCCAGTAGTCCGATGAGGGTCCCCTACGAGCAGTACTTC. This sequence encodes CASSPMRVPYEQYF.

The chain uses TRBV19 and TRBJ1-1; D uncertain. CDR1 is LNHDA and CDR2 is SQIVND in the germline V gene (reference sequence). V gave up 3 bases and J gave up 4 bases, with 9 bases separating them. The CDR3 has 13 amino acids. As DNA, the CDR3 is TGTGCCAGTAGTATCGTTGGGAGCACTGAAGCTTTCTTT. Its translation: CASSIVGSTEAFF. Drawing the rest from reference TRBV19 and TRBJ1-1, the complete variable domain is DGGITQSPKYLFRKEGQNVTLSCEQNLNHDAMYWYRQDPGQGLRLIYYSQIVNDFQKGDIAEGYSVSREKKESFPLTVTSAQKNPTAFYLCASSIVGSTEAFFGQGTRLTVV.

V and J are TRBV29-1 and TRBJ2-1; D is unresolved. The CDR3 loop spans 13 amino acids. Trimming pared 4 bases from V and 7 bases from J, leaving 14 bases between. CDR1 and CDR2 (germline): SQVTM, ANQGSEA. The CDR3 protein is CSVGQVVGNEQFF. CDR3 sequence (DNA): TGCAGCGTTGGGCAGGTCGTGGGTAATGAGCAGTTCTTC.

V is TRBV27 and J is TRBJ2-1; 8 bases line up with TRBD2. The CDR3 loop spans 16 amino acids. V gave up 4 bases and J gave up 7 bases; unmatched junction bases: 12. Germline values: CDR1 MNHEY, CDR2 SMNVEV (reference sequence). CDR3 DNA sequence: TGTGCCAGCAGTTGGGGGACGGGAGGGTATCATAATGAGCAGTTCTTC. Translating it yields CASSWGTGGYHNEQFF.

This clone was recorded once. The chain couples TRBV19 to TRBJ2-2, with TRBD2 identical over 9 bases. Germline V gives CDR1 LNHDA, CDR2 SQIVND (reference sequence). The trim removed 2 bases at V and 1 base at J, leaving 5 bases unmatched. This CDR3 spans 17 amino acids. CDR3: CASSITAGGLNTGELFF. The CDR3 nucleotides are TGTGCCAGTAGTATAACAGCGGGGGGTTTGAACACCGGGGAGCTGTTTTTT.